The 14 T cell receptor beta chains presented below share a single source sample, sequenced in a study of cytomegalovirus exposure and HLA in healthy donors. PCR amplification relied on 60 Vbeta primers (plus 13 Jbeta primers). TCRdb's table, derived via immunoSEQ multiplex PCR, lists solely in-frame clones and lacks some. Among about 160,000 clones listed, around 80% were seen once. The sequenced sample consisted of PBMCs. The receptors originated from a woman aged 18-30 years in good health and CMV-seronegative.

V and J are TRBV28 and TRBJ1-1; no clear D. CDR3 length: 15 amino acids. The germline V gene has CDR1 MDHEN and CDR2 SYDVKM. V was shortened by 4 bases and J by 6 bases, with 18 bases between the two germline ends. The CDR3 loop reads CASSSPGRADPEAFF. In DNA, the CDR3 is TGTGCCAGCAGTTCCCCCGGGAGAGCAGACCCTGAAGCTTTCTTT.

This sequence joins TRBV10-3 and TRBJ2-5, with TRBD2 as a possible D gene (6 bases). The length of the CDR3 is 16 residues. CDR1 and CDR2 (germline): ENHRY, SYGVKD. Trimming stripped 2 bases from V and 5 bases from J, with 18 bases between. In DNA form, the CDR3 reads TGTGCCATCAGTGAGGGGCGGGGCCGGTCCGGTGAGACCCAGTACTTC. Its protein is CAISEGRGRSGETQYF.

This chain joins TRBV6-5 and TRBJ2-2; D possibly corresponds to TRBD2 (6 bases). Germline V CDR1 and CDR2: MNHEY, SVGAGI. This CDR3 is 13 amino acids long. Trimming stripped 5 bases from V and 7 bases from J, with 11 bases between. CDR3 in DNA: TGTGCCAGCAGTGAAGGCGGGGTCGGGGAGCTGTTTTTT. It encodes CASSEGGVGELFF.

The gene calls are TRBV13 and TRBJ2-1; D remains ambiguous. CDR1 is PRHDT, CDR2 FYEKMQ, per germline (reference sequence). The CDR3 has 14 residues. Deletions cut 4 bases from V and 2 bases from J, with 9 bases between. The CDR3, as DNA: TGTGCCAGCAGCTGGGCAGGAACCTACAATGAGCAGTTCTTC. As protein: CASSWAGTYNEQFF.

V and J are TRBV10-2 and TRBJ2-1, with D possibly matching TRBD2 (5 bases). Trimming cost V 0 bases and J 2 bases, with 14 bases left between them. The germline V gene encodes CDR1 WSHSY and CDR2 SAAADI. This CDR3 has 17 amino acids. In DNA, the CDR3 is TGCGCCAGCAGTGAGTCAATCGCCCGAGGGACCTACAATGAGCAGTTCTTC. Translating gives CASSESIARGTYNEQFF.

The CDR3 protein is CAISESRVGTEAFF. The CDR3 DNA follows: TGTGCCATCAGTGAGTCCAGGGTAGGTACTGAAGCTTTCTTT. V gene TRBV10-3 combines with J gene TRBJ1-1, with a tentative D call TRBD1 (5 bases). The germline CDR1 and CDR2 sequences are ENHRY and SYGVKD. The CDR3 contains 14 residues. V lost 0 bases and J lost 5, with 10 bases in between.

In its sample, this clone was seen a few times. This chain links TRBV2 with TRBJ1-6, with 10 bases lining up with TRBD1. CDR3 length equals 15 residues. J lost 5 bases, V lost 7 bases, and 5 bases had no gene match. Germline V lookup: CDR1 SNHLY, CDR2 FYNNEI. For the CDR3, the DNA is TGTGCCAGCAATGACAGGGGGCGGAATAATTCACCCCTCCACTTT. Translated: CASNDRGRNNSPLHF.

V gene TRBV7-6 combines with J gene TRBJ2-5; D is perhaps TRBD1 (5 bases). From germline, CDR1 is SGHVS and CDR2 FNYEAQ. The CDR3 runs to 14 residues. Trimming cost V 4 bases and J 5 bases, with 14 bases left between them. Here the CDR3 DNA reads TGTGCCAGCAGCTCATTCCCAGGGCGGGAGACCCAGTACTTC. It encodes CASSSFPGRETQYF.

The rearrangement joins TRBV6-6 to TRBJ1-2; D might be TRBD1 (6 bases). V was trimmed by 5 bases and J by 6 bases, leaving 22 bases between them. This CDR3 region has 16 residues. Germline V gene lookup returns CDR1 MNHNY and CDR2 SVGAGI (reference sequence). The CDR3 DNA reads TGTGCCAGCAGTGGCCAGGGGACACGCATTCACAATGGCTACACCTTC. Protein product: CASSGQGTRIHNGYTF.

The chain carries TRBV2 and TRBJ2-7; the D is unclear. Germline loops: CDR1 SNHLY, CDR2 FYNNEI. This CDR3 is 11 amino acids long. Trimming stripped 2 bases from V and 6 bases from J, with 5 bases between. For the CDR3, the DNA is TGTGCCAGCAGTGAACATTTCGAGCAGTACTTC. Translation: CASSEHFEQYF.

This sequence joins TRBV5-4 and TRBJ2-7, with a weak D call TRBD1 (5 bases). Germline values: CDR1 SGHNT, CDR2 YYREEE (reference sequence). Trimming left V 5 bases short and J 2 bases short, with 14 bases between. This CDR3 spans 14 amino acids. The CDR3 loop reads CASRDGVGAYEQYF. CDR3 in DNA: TGTGCCAGCAGGGATGGGGTAGGGGCCTACGAGCAGTACTTC.

This clone was observed a few times. CDR3 coding DNA: TGTGCCAGCAGTTTTACCAGGGGCAGCCGATACGAGCAGTACTTC. The encoded protein is CASSFTRGSRYEQYF. The V and J genes are TRBV2 and TRBJ2-7; D perhaps matches TRBD1 (6 bases). The germline CDR1 and CDR2 sequences are SNHLY and FYNNEI. V was trimmed by 5 bases and J by 4 bases, leaving 18 bases between them. The CDR3 is 15 residues long.

The chain carries TRBV19 and TRBJ2-1; 10 bases match TRBD2. This CDR3 spans 17 amino acids. The V gene's germline CDR1 is LNHDA and CDR2 SQIVND (reference sequence). The ends lost 5 bases at V and 5 bases at J; junction bases unmatched: 12. CDR3 protein: CASSGWASGGTDNEQFF. The CDR3 DNA follows: TGTGCCAGTAGTGGGTGGGCTAGCGGGGGCACAGACAATGAGCAGTTCTTC.

The chain is built from TRBV10-1 and TRBJ2-1; D ambiguous. The CDR3 extends over 13 amino acids. V was cut by 6 bases and J by 13 bases, with 19 bases left in between. The V gene's germline CDR1 is WNHNN and CDR2 SYGVQD (reference sequence). The CDR3 spells CASSERPSGQQFF. CDR3 nucleotide sequence: TGCGCCAGCAGCGAAAGGCCGTCTGGGCAACAGTTCTTC.